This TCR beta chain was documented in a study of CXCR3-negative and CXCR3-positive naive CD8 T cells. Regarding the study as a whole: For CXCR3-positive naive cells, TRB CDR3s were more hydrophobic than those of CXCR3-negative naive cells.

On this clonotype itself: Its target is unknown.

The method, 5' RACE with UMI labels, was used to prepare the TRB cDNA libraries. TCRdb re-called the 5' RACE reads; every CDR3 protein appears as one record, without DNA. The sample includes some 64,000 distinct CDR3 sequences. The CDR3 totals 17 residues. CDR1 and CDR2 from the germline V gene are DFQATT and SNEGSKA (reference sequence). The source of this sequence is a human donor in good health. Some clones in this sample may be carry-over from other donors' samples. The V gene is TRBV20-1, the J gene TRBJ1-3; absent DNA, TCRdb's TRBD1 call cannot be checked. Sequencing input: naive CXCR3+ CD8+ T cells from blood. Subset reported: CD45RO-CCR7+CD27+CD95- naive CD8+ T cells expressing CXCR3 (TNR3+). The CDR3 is CSARGPSTGTPGNTIYF.